The rows below give T cell receptor beta chains drawn from one sample of a study of cytomegalovirus exposure and HLA in healthy donors. Assay used: immunoSEQ multiplex PCR; TCRdb lists only in-frame clones, some missing. The data contain roughly 190,000 clones, over 80% of them singletons. Sequencing was carried out using PBMCs. The source is a woman aged 50 to 60 in good health and CMV-seropositive. Both conserved end residues are part of each CDR3. D genes are given only for firm matches. A clone size is listed for some rows: how often the clone was seen (once, few, many), or a class if it is expanded.

j_call d_call clone_size v_call cdr3_nt cdr3_aa
TRBJ1-2 TRBD1 . TRBV7-3 TGTGCCAGCAGCTTATCGGTGAAGCAGGGGGCTGGGAATGGCTACACCTTC CASSLSVKQGAGNGYTF
TRBJ2-7 TRBD1 . TRBV6-1 TGTGCCAGCAGTGGACAGGGAAGACACGAGCAGTACTTC CASSGQGRHEQYF
TRBJ1-2 . . TRBV27 TGTGCCAGCAGGCCGGACAGCAACTATGGCTACACCTTC CASRPDSNYGYTF
TRBJ1-5 . few TRBV4-3 TGCGCCAGCAGCCAAGAGGCAGTAAATCAGCCCCAGCATTTT CASSQEAVNQPQHF
TRBJ2-3 TRBD2 . TRBV7-9 TGTGCCAGCAGCTCAAGCGGGGGACTCACAGATACGCAGTATTTT CASSSSGGLTDTQYF
TRBJ2-2 TRBD1 . TRBV5-1 TGCGCCAGCAGTACAGACAGGGGGGTCGGGGAGCTGTTTTTT CASSTDRGVGELFF
TRBJ2-6 TRBD1 . TRBV27 TGTGCCAGCAGTGTATTACAGGGACAGGAGGGGGCCAACGTCCTGACTTTC CASSVLQGQEGANVLTF
TRBJ2-7 TRBD2 . TRBV6-5 TGTGCCAGCAGTTACTCTTTCAGGGAGGGCGAGCAGTACTTC CASSYSFREGEQYF
TRBJ1-1 TRBD1 once TRBV28 TGTGCCAGCAGTTTGTACACCGGACAGGGGAGGCGTGAAGCTTTCTTT CASSLYTGQGRREAFF
TRBJ2-7 . . TRBV30 TGTGCCTGGAGCCAGACGGGGTACGAGCAGTACTTC CAWSQTGYEQYF
TRBJ1-2 . . TRBV5-8 TGTGCCAGCAGCGGTTTTCACGGGACAAGCTATGGCTACACCTTC CASSGFHGTSYGYTF
TRBJ1-5 . . TRBV5-6 TGTGCCAGCAACAAAGGCGGGAGCAATCAGCCCCAGCATTTT CASNKGGSNQPQHF
TRBJ2-3 TRBD1 . TRBV5-6 TGTGCCAGCAGCTTGGAACTCCGCAGGGGGACAGATACGCAGTATTTT CASSLELRRGTDTQYF
TRBJ2-3 . . TRBV7-8 TGTGCCAGCAGCCGAGGGACAAAAACAGATACGCAGTATTTT CASSRGTKTDTQYF
TRBJ2-3 . . TRBV7-2 TGTGCCAGCAGCTTAAAGGGGATCAGGGCAGATACGCAGTATTTT CASSLKGIRADTQYF
TRBJ2-2 . . TRBV4-1 TGCGCCAGCAGCCAAGATCGCGGCACCGGGGAGCTGTTTTTT CASSQDRGTGELFF
TRBJ2-4 TRBD1 . TRBV19 TGTGCCAGTAGGCTGATACAGGGGGCATCAAACATTCAGTACTTC CASRLIQGASNIQYF
TRBJ2-1 . . TRBV6-1 TGTGCCAGCAGTGGGGGCCGAAGCTCCTACAATGAGCAGTTCTTC CASSGGRSSYNEQFF
TRBJ1-1 . . TRBV13 TGTGCCAGCAGCCTGGAGCCGAACACTGAAGCTTTCTTT CASSLEPNTEAFF
TRBJ1-1 TRBD1 . TRBV15 TGTGCCACCAGCAGAGGGACAGGGTCGGCCACTGAAGCTTTCTTT CATSRGTGSATEAFF
TRBJ2-3 TRBD2 . TRBV11-2 TGTGCCAGCAGCTACGTTAGCGGGGGGGCCTCAGATACGCAGTATTTT CASSYVSGGASDTQYF
TRBJ1-2 TRBD1 once TRBV5-4 TGTGCCAGCAGCGCCGGGACAGCAAACTATGGCTACACCTTC CASSAGTANYGYTF